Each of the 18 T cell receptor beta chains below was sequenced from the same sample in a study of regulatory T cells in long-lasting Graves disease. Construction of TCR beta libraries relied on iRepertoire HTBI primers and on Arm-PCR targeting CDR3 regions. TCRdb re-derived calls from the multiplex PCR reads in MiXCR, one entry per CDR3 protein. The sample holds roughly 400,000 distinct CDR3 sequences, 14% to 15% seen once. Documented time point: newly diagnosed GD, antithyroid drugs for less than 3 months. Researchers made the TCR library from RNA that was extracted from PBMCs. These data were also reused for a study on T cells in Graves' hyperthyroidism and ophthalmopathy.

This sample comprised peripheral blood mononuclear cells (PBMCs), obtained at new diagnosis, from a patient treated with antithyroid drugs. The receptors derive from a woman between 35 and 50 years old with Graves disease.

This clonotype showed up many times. The CDR3 here is CASSLISHRSTGELFF. CDR3 nucleotides: TGTGCCAGCAGCCTAATTTCACACAGGTCGACCGGGGAGCTGTTTTTT. The J gene is TRBJ2-2, the V gene TRBV7-2, with D maybe TRBD1 (5 bases). The CDR3 loop spans 16 amino acids. Germline CDR1 SGHTA, CDR2 FQGNSA. Trimming took 5 bases from V and 5 from J, leaving 18 bases between them.

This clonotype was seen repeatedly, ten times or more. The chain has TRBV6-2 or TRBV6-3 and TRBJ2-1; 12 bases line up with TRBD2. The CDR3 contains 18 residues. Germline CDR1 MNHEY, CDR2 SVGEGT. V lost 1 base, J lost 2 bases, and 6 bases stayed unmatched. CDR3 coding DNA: TGTGCCAGCAGTTACTTGCTAGCGGGAGGGCCCACCTACAATGAGCAGTTCTTC. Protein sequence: CASSYLLAGGPTYNEQFF.

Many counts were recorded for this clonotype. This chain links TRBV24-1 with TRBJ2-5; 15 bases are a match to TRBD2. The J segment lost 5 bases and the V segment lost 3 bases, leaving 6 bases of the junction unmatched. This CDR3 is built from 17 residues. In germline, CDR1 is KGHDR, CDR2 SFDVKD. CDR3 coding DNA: TGTGCCACCAGTGATCGGACTAGCGGGAGGGCCAGGGAGACCCAGTACTTC. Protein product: CATSDRTSGRARETQYF.

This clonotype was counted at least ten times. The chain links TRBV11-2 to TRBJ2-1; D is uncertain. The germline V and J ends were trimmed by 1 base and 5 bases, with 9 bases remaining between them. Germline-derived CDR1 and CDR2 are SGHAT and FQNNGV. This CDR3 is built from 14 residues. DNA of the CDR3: TGTGCCAGCAGCTTAGTTCGGAACCACAATGAGCAGTTCTTC. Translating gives CASSLVRNHNEQFF.

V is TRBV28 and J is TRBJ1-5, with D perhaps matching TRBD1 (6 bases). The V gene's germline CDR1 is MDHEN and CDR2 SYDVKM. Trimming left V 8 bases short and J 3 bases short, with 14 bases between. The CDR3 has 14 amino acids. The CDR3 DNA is TGTGCCAGCGGTCTAGGACAGAACAATCAGCCCCAGCATTTT. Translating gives CASGLGQNNQPQHF.

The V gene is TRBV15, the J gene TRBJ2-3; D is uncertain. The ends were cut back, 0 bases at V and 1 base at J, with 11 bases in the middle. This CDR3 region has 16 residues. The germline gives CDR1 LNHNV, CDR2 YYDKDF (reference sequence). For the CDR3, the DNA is TGTGCCACCAGCAGAGATTCTGGCGGACGCACAGATACGCAGTATTTT. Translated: CATSRDSGGRTDTQYF. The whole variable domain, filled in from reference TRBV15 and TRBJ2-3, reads DAMVIQNPRYQVTQFGKPVTLSCSQTLNHNVMYWYQQKSSQAPKLLFHYYDKDFNNEADTPDNFQSRRPNTSFCFLDIRSPGLGDTAMYLCATSRDSGGRTDTQYFGPGTRLTVL.

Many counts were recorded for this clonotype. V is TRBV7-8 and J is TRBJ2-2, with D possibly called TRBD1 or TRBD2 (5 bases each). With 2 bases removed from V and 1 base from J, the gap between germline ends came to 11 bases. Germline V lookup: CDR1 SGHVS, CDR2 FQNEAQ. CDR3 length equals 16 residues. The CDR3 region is CASSLQGRLNTGELFF. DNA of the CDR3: TGTGCCAGCAGCTTACAGGGACGGCTGAACACCGGGGAGCTGTTTTTT.

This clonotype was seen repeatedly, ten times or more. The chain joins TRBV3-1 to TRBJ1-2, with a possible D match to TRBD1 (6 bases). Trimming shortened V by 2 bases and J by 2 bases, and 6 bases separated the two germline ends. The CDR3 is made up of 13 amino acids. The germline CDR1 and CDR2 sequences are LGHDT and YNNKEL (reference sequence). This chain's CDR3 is CASSQQGNYGYTF. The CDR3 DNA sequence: TGTGCCAGCAGCCAACAGGGGAACTATGGCTACACCTTC.

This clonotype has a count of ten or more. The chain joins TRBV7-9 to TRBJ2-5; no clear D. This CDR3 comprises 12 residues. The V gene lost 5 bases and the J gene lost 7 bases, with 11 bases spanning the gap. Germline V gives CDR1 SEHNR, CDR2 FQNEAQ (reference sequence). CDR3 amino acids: CASSPRLGTQYF. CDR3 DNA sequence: TGTGCCAGCAGCCCAAGATTGGGGACCCAGTACTTC. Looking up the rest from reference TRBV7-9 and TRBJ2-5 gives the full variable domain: DTGVSQNPRHKITKRGQNVTFRCDPISEHNRLYWYRQTLGQGPEFLTYFQNEAQLEKSRLLSDRFSAERPKGSFSTLEIQRTEQGDSAMYLCASSPRLGTQYFGPGTRLLVL.

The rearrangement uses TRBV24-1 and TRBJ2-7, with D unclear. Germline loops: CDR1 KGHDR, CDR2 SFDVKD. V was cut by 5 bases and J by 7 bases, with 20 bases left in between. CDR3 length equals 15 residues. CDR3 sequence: CATSGPGPKGNEQYF. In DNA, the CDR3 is TGTGCCACCAGTGGTCCAGGTCCAAAAGGGAATGAGCAGTACTTC.

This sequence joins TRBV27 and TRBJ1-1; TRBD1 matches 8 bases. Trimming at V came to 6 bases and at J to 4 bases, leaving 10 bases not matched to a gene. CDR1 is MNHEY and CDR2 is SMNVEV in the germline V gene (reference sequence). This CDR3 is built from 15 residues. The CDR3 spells CASRDPGGSLTEAFF. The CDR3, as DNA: TGTGCCAGCAGGGACCCAGGGGGCTCGCTCACTGAAGCTTTCTTT.

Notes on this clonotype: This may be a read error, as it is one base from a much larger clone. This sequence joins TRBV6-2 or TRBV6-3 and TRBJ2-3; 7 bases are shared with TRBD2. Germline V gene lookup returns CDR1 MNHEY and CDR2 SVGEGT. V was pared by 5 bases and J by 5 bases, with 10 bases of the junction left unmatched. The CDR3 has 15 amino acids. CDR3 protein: CASSEEGLEGDTQYF. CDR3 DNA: TGTGCCAGCAGTGAAGAAGGACTAGAGGGAGATACGCAGTATTTT.

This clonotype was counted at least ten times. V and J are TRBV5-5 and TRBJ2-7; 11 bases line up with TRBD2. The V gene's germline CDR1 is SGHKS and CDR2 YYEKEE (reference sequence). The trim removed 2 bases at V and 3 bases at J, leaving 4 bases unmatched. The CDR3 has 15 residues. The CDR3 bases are TGTGCCAGCAGCTTCGGGACTAGCGGATTCTACGAGCAGTACTTC. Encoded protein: CASSFGTSGFYEQYF.

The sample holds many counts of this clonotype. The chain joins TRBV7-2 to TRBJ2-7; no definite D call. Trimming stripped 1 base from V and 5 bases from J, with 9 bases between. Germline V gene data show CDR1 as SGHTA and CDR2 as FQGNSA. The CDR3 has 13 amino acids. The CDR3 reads CASSLGWLDEQYF. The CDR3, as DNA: TGTGCCAGCAGCTTAGGGTGGCTAGACGAGCAGTACTTC.

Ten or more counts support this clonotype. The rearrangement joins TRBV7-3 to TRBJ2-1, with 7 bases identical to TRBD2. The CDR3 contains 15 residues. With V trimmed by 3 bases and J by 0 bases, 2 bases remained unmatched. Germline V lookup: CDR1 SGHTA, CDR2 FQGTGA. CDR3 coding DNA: TGTGCCAGCAGCTTTACTAGCGCCTCCTACAATGAGCAGTTCTTC. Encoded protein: CASSFTSASYNEQFF. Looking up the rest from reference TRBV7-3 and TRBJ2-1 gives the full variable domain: GAGVSQTPSNKVTEKGKYVELRCDPISGHTALYWYRQSLGQGPEFLIYFQGTGAADDSGLPNDRFFAVRPEGSVSTLKIQRTERGDSAVYLCASSFTSASYNEQFFGPGTRLTVL.

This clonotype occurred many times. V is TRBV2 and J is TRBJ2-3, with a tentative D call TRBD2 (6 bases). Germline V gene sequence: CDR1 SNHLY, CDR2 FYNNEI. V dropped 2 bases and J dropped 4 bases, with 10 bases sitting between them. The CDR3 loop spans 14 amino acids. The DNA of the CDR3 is TGTGCCAGCAGTGAAATTAGCGGCGCAGATACGCAGTATTTT. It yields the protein CASSEISGADTQYF.

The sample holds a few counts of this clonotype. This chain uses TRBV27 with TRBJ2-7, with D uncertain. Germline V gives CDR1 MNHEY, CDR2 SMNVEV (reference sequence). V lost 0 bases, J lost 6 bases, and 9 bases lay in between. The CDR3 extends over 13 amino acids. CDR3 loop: CASSLSGAFEQYF. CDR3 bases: TGTGCCAGCAGTTTATCGGGCGCTTTCGAGCAGTACTTC.

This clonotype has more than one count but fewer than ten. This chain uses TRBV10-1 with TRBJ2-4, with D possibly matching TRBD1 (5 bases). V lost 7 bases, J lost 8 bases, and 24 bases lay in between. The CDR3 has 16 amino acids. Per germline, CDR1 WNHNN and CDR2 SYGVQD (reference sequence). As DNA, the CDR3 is TGCGCCAGCATTGAAGGGGCCCGCGGTTTTAGTCACATTCAGTACTTC. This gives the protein CASIEGARGFSHIQYF.